This passage covers 21 T cell receptor beta chains from one sample sequenced in a study of blood T cell repertoires in COVID-19. Libraries were prepared by immunoSEQ multiplex PCR; TCRdb keeps only in-frame clonotypes and omits some of them. The sample holds hundreds of thousands of clones, about nine tenths seen once. The sample comprised peripheral blood. The receptors shown here come from a man aged 18 to 30 with active or convalescent COVID-19.

The chain uses TRBV9 and TRBJ2-1; D call uncertain. The CDR3 is made up of 15 amino acids. V lost 4 bases and J lost 4, with 15 bases in between. Germline loops: CDR1 SGDLS, CDR2 YYNGEE. Written as DNA, the CDR3 is TGTGCCAGCAGCCTTTCTGGGCTGGTTTACAATGAGCAGTTCTTC. This codes for CASSLSGLVYNEQFF.

This chain joins TRBV6-4 and TRBJ1-6; TRBD1 might be the D (5 bases). Trimming removed 6 bases from V and 5 bases from J, with 14 bases in between. The length of the CDR3 is 15 residues. Germline assignment: CDR1 MRHNA and CDR2 SNTAGT. CDR3 DNA sequence: TGTGCCAGCAGAAAACGAGCAGGGAATAATTCACCCCTCCACTTT. This translates into CASRKRAGNNSPLHF.

The chain uses TRBV27 and TRBJ1-3; D remains unclear. Trimming left V 6 bases short and J 2 bases short, with 11 bases between. This CDR3 has 14 residues. Per the germline V gene, CDR1 is MNHEY and CDR2 is SMNVEV (reference sequence). In DNA, the CDR3 is TGTGCCAGCAGCCCGACAATAACTGGAAACACCATATATTTT. As protein: CASSPTITGNTIYF.

The rearrangement joins TRBV3-1 (or the pseudogene TRBV3-2) to TRBJ2-1; 11 bases agree with TRBD2. Germline V gene lookup returns CDR1 LGHDT and CDR2 YNNKEL (reference sequence). V shed 0 bases and J 4 bases; nucleotides not matched to a gene: 5. CDR3 size: 17 residues. CDR3 DNA: TGTGCCAGCAGCCAAGATTTTAGCGGGAGGGCTTACAATGAGCAGTTCTTC. Amino acid sequence: CASSQDFSGRAYNEQFF.

This clone showed up just once. J is TRBJ2-1 and V is TRBV24-1; 9 bases fit TRBD2. The trim removed 3 bases at V and 0 bases at J, leaving 5 bases unmatched. This CDR3 spans 17 amino acids. Germline-derived CDR1 and CDR2 are KGHDR and SFDVKD. CDR3 residues: CATSDRAGGPSYNEQFF. The CDR3 DNA follows: TGTGCCACCAGTGATCGCGCGGGAGGGCCCTCCTACAATGAGCAGTTCTTC.

The CDR3 DNA reads TGTGCCAGCAGCTTATCGACAGGGAGTACTAGCACAGATACGCAGTATTTT. Its translation is CASSLSTGSTSTDTQYF. The chain couples TRBV7-2 to TRBJ2-3, with TRBD1 identical over 7 bases. Germline CDR1 SGHTA, CDR2 FQGNSA. The CDR3 loop spans 17 amino acids. Trimming removed 2 bases from V and 0 bases from J; junction bases left unmatched: 8.

The CDR3 here is CASSLLSTAGAGNTIYF. For the CDR3, the DNA is TGTGCCAGCAGCTTATTGTCAACTGCGGGGGCTGGAAACACCATATATTTT. This chain links TRBV7-2 with TRBJ1-3; possible D gene TRBD1, 5 bases. Trimming removed 2 bases at V and 2 bases at J, with 16 bases between. The CDR3 runs to 17 residues. Germline CDR1 reads SGHTA; CDR2 reads FQGNSA.

The chain couples TRBV4-3 to TRBJ2-1, with TRBD2 matching 11 bases. The CDR3 totals 17 residues. Germline CDR1 LGHNA, CDR2 YSLEER. V lost 5 bases to trimming and J lost 2 bases; unmatched junction nucleotides: 8. CDR3 in DNA: TGCGCCAGCAGCTCCCTAGCGGGGGGCGGCCCCTACAATGAGCAGTTCTTC. Residues: CASSSLAGGGPYNEQFF.

This chain links TRBV27 with TRBJ2-1; 7 nucleotides line up with TRBD2. This CDR3 is 12 amino acids long. Per the germline V gene, CDR1 is MNHEY and CDR2 is SMNVEV (reference sequence). With 8 bases clipped from V and 7 bases from J, the junction kept 5 bases outside the gene matches. The CDR3 is CASRDYENEQFF. CDR3 nucleotide sequence: TGTGCCAGCCGGGACTATGAGAATGAGCAGTTCTTC.

About this clone: Its ends do not fully match the called genes, so a read error is possible. The J gene is TRBJ1-4, the V gene TRBV10-3; D is unresolved. Germline lookup yields CDR1 ENHRY and CDR2 SYGVKD. CDR3 length equals 16 residues. CDR3 in amino acids: CAISSREAGSNEKLFF. CDR3 coding DNA: TGTGCCATCAGTTCCCGGGAGGCCGGATCTAATGAAAAGCTGTTTTTT.

This chain uses TRBV7-2 with TRBJ2-5, with 7 bases lining up with TRBD2. CDR3 length equals 17 residues. Germline values: CDR1 SGHTA, CDR2 FQGNSA. The J segment lost 0 bases and the V segment lost 1 base, leaving 8 bases of the junction unmatched. The CDR3 DNA reads as TGTGCCAGCAGCTTAGGGACTTCAGCGGGGCACCAAGAGACCCAGTACTTC. Translating it yields CASSLGTSAGHQETQYF.

CDR3 in DNA: TGTGCCAGCAGCTTAGCCCCCGGGACAGGGTGGGGCTACACCTTC. Amino acids: CASSLAPGTGWGYTF. V gene TRBV7-2 combines with J gene TRBJ1-2, with 9 bases that match TRBD1. J lost 8 bases, V lost 0 bases, and 7 bases had no gene match. CDR3 length equals 15 residues. CDR1 SGHTA and CDR2 FQGNSA come from the germline V gene.

This sequence joins TRBV15 and TRBJ2-4; D gene unclear. There are 12 residues in the CDR3. V shed 5 bases and J shed 8 bases, with 10 bases lying between them. Germline V gives CDR1 LNHNV, CDR2 YYDKDF (reference sequence). CDR3 loop: CATSPTRYIQYF. The CDR3 region has the DNA TGTGCCACCAGCCCTACTCGGTACATTCAGTACTTC. Based on the CDR3 plus reference TRBV15 and TRBJ2-4, the full variable domain is DAMVIQNPRYQVTQFGKPVTLSCSQTLNHNVMYWYQQKSSQAPKLLFHYYDKDFNNEADTPDNFQSRRPNTSFCFLDIRSPGLGDTAMYLCATSPTRYIQYFGAGTRLSVL.

J is TRBJ1-3 and V is TRBV6-5, with 11 nucleotides matching TRBD1. There are 13 residues in the CDR3. Germline V gives CDR1 MNHEY, CDR2 SVGAGI. The ends lost 6 bases at V and 8 bases at J; junction bases unmatched: 3. CDR3 coding DNA: TGTGCCAGCAGCTCGGGACAGGGGGACACCATATATTTT. Translated: CASSSGQGDTIYF.

V and J are TRBV2 and TRBJ2-7, with 7 bases that match TRBD2. The CDR3 spans 15 residues. In germline, CDR1 is SNHLY, CDR2 FYNNEI. V was pared by 2 bases and J by 1 base, with 5 bases of the junction left unmatched. The CDR3 bases are TGTGCCAGCAGTGAAATAGCGGGCGCTTCCTACGAGCAGTACTTC. Translating gives CASSEIAGASYEQYF.

This chain uses TRBV28 with TRBJ2-7; TRBD2 agrees at 9 bases. The CDR3 is 15 residues long. CDR1 is MDHEN and CDR2 is SYDVKM in the germline V gene. The ends lost 2 bases at V and 6 bases at J; junction bases unmatched: 8. The CDR3 reads CASSLPSGLAVEQYF. The CDR3 region has the DNA TGTGCCAGCAGTTTACCCTCGGGACTAGCTGTCGAGCAGTACTTC.

V usage is TRBV5-1 and J usage is TRBJ1-2, with TRBD1 identical over 7 bases. J lost 7 bases, V lost 0 bases, and 12 bases had no gene match. The CDR3 runs 16 residues. The V gene's germline CDR1 is SGHRS and CDR2 YFSETQ. The CDR3 spells CASSLVPISGGGGYTF. The CDR3 nucleotides are TGCGCCAGCAGCTTGGTGCCTATTTCAGGGGGAGGTGGCTACACCTTC.

This clone was detected once. V and J are TRBV6-4 and TRBJ1-6, with 7 bases fitting TRBD1. The CDR3 length is 14 residues. CDR1 is MRHNA, CDR2 SNTAGT, per germline. The ends lost 6 bases at V and 7 bases at J; junction bases unmatched: 6. CDR3 sequence reads: CASRGTEDNSPLHF. The CDR3 DNA sequence: TGTGCCAGCAGAGGGACAGAAGACAATTCACCCCTCCACTTT.

The chain employs TRBV4-1 and TRBJ2-1, with TRBD1 matching 9 bases. Germline trimming cut 4 bases from V and 10 bases from J; bases unmatched to any gene: 17. The CDR3 runs 17 residues. CDR1 is MGHRA, CDR2 YSYEKL, per germline. The CDR3 DNA sequence: TGCGCCAGCAGCCTCTTTGAGACAGGGGGGGCCACAGGGGAGCAGTTCTTC. It translates to CASSLFETGGATGEQFF.

The V gene is TRBV28, the J gene TRBJ1-2, with D hard to call. The germline V gene encodes CDR1 MDHEN and CDR2 SYDVKM. V was trimmed by 3 bases and J by 3 bases, leaving 11 bases between them. The CDR3 is 14 residues long. CDR3 coding DNA: TGTGCCAGCAGTTTGTGGCAGAGCGACTATGGCTACACCTTC. Its translation is CASSLWQSDYGYTF.

This clone turned up a few times. The chain employs TRBV28 and TRBJ2-1, with TRBD1 matching over 7 bases. Germline V gene sequence: CDR1 MDHEN, CDR2 SYDVKM. This CDR3 has 13 residues. The V gene end was trimmed by 11 bases and the J gene end by 1 base; junction bases not matched to a gene: 5. Here the CDR3 DNA reads TGTGCCGTGACAGGGCTATCCTACAATGAGCAGTTCTTC. Amino acids: CAVTGLSYNEQFF.